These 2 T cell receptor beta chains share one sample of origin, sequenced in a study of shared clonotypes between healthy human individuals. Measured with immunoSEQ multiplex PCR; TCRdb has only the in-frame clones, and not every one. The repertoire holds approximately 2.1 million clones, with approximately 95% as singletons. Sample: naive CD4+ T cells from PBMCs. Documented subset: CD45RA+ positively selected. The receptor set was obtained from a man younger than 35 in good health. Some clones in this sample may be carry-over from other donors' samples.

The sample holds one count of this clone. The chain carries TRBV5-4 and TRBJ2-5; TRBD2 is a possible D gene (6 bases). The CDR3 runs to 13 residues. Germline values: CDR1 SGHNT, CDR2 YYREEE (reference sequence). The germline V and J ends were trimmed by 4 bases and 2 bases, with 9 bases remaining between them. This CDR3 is CASSNGLQETQYF. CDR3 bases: TGTGCCAGCAGCAACGGACTACAAGAGACCCAGTACTTC.

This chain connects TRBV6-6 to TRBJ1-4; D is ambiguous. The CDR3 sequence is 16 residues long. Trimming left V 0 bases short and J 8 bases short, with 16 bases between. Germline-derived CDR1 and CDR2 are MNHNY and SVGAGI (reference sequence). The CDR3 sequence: CASSYSRGTQGEKLFF. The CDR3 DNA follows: TGTGCCAGCAGTTACTCGCGGGGAACCCAAGGGGAAAAACTGTTTTTT.